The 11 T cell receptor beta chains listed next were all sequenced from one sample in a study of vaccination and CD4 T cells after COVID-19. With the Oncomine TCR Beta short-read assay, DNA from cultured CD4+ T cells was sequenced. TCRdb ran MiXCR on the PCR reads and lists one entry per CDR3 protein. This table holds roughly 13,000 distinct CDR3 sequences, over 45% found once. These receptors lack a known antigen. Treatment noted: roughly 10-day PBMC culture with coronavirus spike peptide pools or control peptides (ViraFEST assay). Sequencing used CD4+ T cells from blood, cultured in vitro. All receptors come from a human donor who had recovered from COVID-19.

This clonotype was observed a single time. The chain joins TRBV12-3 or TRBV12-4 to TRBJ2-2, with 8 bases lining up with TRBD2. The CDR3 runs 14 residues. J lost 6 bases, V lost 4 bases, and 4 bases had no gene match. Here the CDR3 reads CASSSGLAAGELFF. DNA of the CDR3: TGTGCCAGCAGTTCCGGACTAGCAGCCGGGGAGCTGTTTTTT.

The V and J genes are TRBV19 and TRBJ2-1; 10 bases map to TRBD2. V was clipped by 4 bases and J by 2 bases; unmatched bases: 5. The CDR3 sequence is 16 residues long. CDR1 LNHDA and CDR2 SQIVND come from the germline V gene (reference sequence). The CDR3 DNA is TGTGCCAGTAGTACGACGAGCGGGAGGGCCTACAATGAGCAGTTCTTC. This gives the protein CASSTTSGRAYNEQFF.

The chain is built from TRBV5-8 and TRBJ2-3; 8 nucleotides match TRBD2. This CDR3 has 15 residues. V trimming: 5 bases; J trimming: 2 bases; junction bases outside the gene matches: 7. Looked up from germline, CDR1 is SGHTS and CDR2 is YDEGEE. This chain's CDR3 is CASSFIAGITDTQYF. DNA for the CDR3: TGTGCCAGCAGTTTCATAGCGGGAATCACAGATACGCAGTATTTT.

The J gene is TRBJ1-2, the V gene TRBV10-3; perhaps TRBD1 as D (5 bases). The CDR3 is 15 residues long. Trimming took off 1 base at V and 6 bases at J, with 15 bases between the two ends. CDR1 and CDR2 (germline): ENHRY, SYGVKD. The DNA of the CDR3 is TGTGCCATCAGTGAGTTAGGGGAGGAAGGAGATGGCTACACCTTC. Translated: CAISELGEEGDGYTF.

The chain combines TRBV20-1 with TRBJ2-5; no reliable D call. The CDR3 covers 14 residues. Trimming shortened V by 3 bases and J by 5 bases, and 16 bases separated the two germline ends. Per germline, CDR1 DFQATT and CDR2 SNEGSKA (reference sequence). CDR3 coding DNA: TGCAGTGCTAGGGGTTTCACCTATGGGGAGACCCAGTACTTC. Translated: CSARGFTYGETQYF.

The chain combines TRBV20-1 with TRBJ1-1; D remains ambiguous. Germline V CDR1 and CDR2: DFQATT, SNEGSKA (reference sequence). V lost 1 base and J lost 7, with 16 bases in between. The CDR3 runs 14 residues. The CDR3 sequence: CSARVLDRPDEAFF. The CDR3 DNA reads TGCAGTGCTAGAGTTTTGGACCGACCGGATGAAGCTTTCTTT.

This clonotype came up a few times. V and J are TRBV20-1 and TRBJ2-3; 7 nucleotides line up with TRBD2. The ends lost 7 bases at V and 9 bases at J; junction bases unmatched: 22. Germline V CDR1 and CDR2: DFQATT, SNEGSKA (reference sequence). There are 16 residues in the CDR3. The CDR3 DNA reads TGCAGTGGACTTGGGGGGAGGGCCCAGTTGATCGGGACGCAGTATTTT. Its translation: CSGLGGRAQLIGTQYF.

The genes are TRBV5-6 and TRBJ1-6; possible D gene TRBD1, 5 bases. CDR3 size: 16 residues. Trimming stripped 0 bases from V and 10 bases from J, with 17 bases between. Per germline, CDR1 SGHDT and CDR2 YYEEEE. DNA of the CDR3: TGTGCCAGCAGCTTGGTACAGGTTAGCAAGAAATCACCCCTCCACTTT. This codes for CASSLVQVSKKSPLHF.

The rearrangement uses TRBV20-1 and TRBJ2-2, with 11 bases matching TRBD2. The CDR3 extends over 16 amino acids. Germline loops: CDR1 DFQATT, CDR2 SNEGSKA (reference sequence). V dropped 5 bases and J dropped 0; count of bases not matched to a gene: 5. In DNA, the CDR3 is TGCAGTGCTCCCCTAGCGGGAGGAGCGAACACCGGGGAGCTGTTTTTT. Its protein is CSAPLAGGANTGELFF.

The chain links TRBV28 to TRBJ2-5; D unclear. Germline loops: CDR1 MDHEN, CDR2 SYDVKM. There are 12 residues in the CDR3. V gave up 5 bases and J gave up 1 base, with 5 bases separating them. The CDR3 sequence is CASSASQETQYF. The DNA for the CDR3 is TGTGCCAGCAGTGCATCCCAAGAGACCCAGTACTTC.

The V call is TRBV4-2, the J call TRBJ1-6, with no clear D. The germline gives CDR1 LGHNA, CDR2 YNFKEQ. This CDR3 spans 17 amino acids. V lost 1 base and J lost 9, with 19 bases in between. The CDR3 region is CASSQAQGSSPGSPLHF. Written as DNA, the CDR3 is TGTGCCAGCAGCCAAGCCCAAGGTAGCTCACCGGGTTCACCCCTCCACTTT.